A single T cell receptor beta chain is shown here with its context. No antigen is known for it. Qualities for individual bases were not recorded, and no much larger clone is one base off. Per the publication, the treatment or condition label means: over 15 received Ad26.COV2.S at low or high dose, single or two shots; roughly 5 received placebo; per-sample allocation not given. Repertoires of vaccine and placebo recipients were sequenced from samples taken on day 63 after the first injection. Cohort 1b enrolled about two dozen adults aged 18-55 years at a single site in Boston, USA, between 29 July and 7 August 2020. Ad26.COV2.S was a replication-incompetent adenovirus type 26 vector expressing a prefusion-stabilized SARS-CoV-2 spike protein from the original Wuhan strain. The source of the sample is a study of Ad26.COV2.S vaccination and SARS-CoV-2 variants (dated by TCRdb to the early 2020s). Broadly, across the study: Vaccine-arm donors came from COV1001, a multicentre, randomized, double-blind, placebo-controlled phase I-IIa trial of Ad26.COV2.S in healthy adults. Ad26.COV2.S was given intramuscularly at 5x10^10 or 1x10^11 viral particles, as a single shot or as two shots 56 days apart. The specificity and breadth of SARS-CoV-2-reactive T cell receptors after Ad26.COV2.S vaccination were assessed by TCRbeta repertoire sequencing. The TCR-sequenced set comprised approximately 32 samples: about 19 Ad26.COV2.S vaccine recipients, 5 placebo recipients and 8 SARS-CoV-2 convalescent individuals. Trial participants were randomized into five groups of five: low-dose or high-dose Ad26.COV2.S given once or twice, or placebo on both occasions. Investigators remained blinded to trial group allocation during experiments and outcome assessment.

Summary of the overall study and its limitations: After vaccination, spike-specific CD8+ and CD4+ T cell responses were reported to show substantial breadth. Comparing responses between vaccine doses or regimens was not something the study was powered to do. Compared with placebo recipients, Ad26.COV2.S recipients showed higher spike-specific TCR breadth (P = 0.0014). It was noted by the authors that total T cell responses may have been underestimated by the TCR breadth and depth analyses. Vaccine and placebo recipients had comparable non-spike TCR breadth, which fits with the vaccine containing only spike.

TCRbeta CDR3 regions were sequenced with the immunoSEQ Assay. After extraction, genomic DNA underwent amplification by bias-controlled multiplex PCR, followed by high-throughput sequencing. Per the source publication's procedure: To quantify the absolute abundance of each unique TCRbeta CDR3 region, sequences were collapsed and filtered. T cell fraction was estimated by normalization of TCRbeta template counts to usable DNA, with usable DNA being measured through amplification of reference genes present in all nucleated cells. Repertoire TCRs were annotated as SARS-CoV-2-specific by exact matching of V gene, CDR3 amino acid sequence and J gene to a known reactive TCR set. MIRA supplied the reference SARS-CoV-2 TCR set, which was filtered for enrichment in COVID-19-positive ImmuneCODE repertoires so that public or cross-reactive TCRs were removed. Using the MIRA antigens, annotated TCRs were further analysed by specific ORF or by position within an ORF. Breadth was defined as annotated unique rearrangements over total unique productive rearrangements; depth was the summed frequency of those rearrangements. TCR breadth was compared between groups using two-sided Wilcoxon rank-sum tests. TCRdb holds this immuneACCESS table with in-frame rearrangements only. Some clones are missing; in checked studies, unresolved V genes explain under half, and the rest has no known cause. V and J calls and clone size are as listed in that table; D and trimming were resolved from the DNA. Counted in this sample were approximately 460,000 clones; about 88% of them appeared once. The leading ten clones occupy under 2% of the sample.

This receptor was taken from a person aged 18-60 years who received the Ad26.COV2.S COVID-19 vaccine or a placebo. Here the sequenced sample was peripheral blood, taken in a trial of Ad26.COV2.S vaccine versus placebo.

CDR3 loop: CASSPIGGRDGTGELFF. The nucleotides read TGTGCCAGCAGCCCAATTGGGGGGCGGGATGGCACCGGGGAGCTGTTTTTT. The sequence is built from TRBV7-6 and TRBJ2-2; the D gene may be TRBD1 or TRBD2, since each aligns over 6 bases. V sheds 5 bases and J sheds 4 bases, leaving 20 bases between their ends. As encoded in the germline V gene, CDR1 is SGHVS while CDR2 is FNYEAQ. Inclusive of the bounding cysteine and phenylalanine, the CDR3 is 17 residues long. CDR3 DNA is the only sequence kept; it has 51 bases, read in frame from the first base.